The 24 T cell receptor beta chains below come from one sample, sequenced in a study of OX40 agonist ivuxolimab in advanced cancers. Libraries were prepared by immunoSEQ multiplex PCR; TCRdb keeps only in-frame clonotypes and omits some of them. Here the sample spans about 60,000 clones, about 90% being singletons. The source material was CD4+ or CD8+ T cells sorted from blood, sampled in a trial of the OX40 agonist ivuxolimab. All receptors derive from an adult with an advanced solid tumor such as melanoma, head and neck, liver or kidney cancer.

The chain couples TRBV5-4 to TRBJ2-6; 8 bases map to TRBD1. CDR1 and CDR2 from the germline V gene are SGHNT and YYREEE (reference sequence). Unmatched junction bases numbered 7, after V lost 0 bases and J lost 2 bases. The CDR3 extends over 18 amino acids. CDR3 protein: CASSLGASGGAGANVLTF. The CDR3 coding sequence is TGTGCCAGCAGCTTGGGGGCGTCAGGGGGCGCTGGGGCCAACGTCCTGACTTTC.

The chain uses TRBV7-6 and TRBJ2-3, with 9 bases fitting TRBD2. Losses at the gene ends were 4 bases for V and 0 bases for J; bases not matched to a gene: 5. This CDR3 is 16 amino acids long. The germline V gene has CDR1 SGHVS and CDR2 FNYEAQ. For the CDR3, the DNA is TGTGCCAGCAGCTCCTCGACTAGCGGAAGCACAGATACGCAGTATTTT. It yields the protein CASSSSTSGSTDTQYF.

The J gene is TRBJ2-5, the V gene TRBV7-9; D possibly corresponds to TRBD1 (5 bases). Germline V lookup: CDR1 SEHNR, CDR2 FQNEAQ (reference sequence). V was clipped by 0 bases and J by 4 bases, with 9 bases between them. The CDR3 loop spans 14 amino acids. The DNA for the CDR3 is TGTGCCAGCAGCTTAGCGCTAGGGGCAGAGACCCAGTACTTC. It translates to CASSLALGAETQYF.

This rearrangement joins TRBV19 to TRBJ2-7; perhaps TRBD1 as D (6 bases). Germline CDR1 is LNHDA and CDR2 is SQIVND (reference sequence). CDR3 length: 13 amino acids. V gave up 3 bases and J gave up 3 bases, with 9 bases separating them. CDR3 sequence reads: CASSIRTDYEQYF. CDR3 nucleotide sequence: TGTGCCAGTAGTATCAGGACAGACTACGAGCAGTACTTC.

The sample holds one count of this clone. This chain joins TRBV6-5 and TRBJ1-1; D gene unclear. This CDR3 spans 13 amino acids. Trimming pared 2 bases from V and 7 bases from J, leaving 11 bases between. Per the germline V gene, CDR1 is MNHEY and CDR2 is SVGAGI. The CDR3 DNA is TGTGCCAGCAGTTACACGCCACATTATGAAGCTTTCTTT. Protein: CASSYTPHYEAFF.

As concerns this clone: This is likely a read error, given that the CDR3 carries no conserved phenylalanine or tryptophan at its end. The DNA is omitted, as the CDR3 cannot be located on it reliably, and the CDR3 follows TCRdb's listing. CDR3 in amino acids: CASSEDLGRELNP. J is TRBJ2-7 and V is TRBV2; TRBD2, the table's D call, lacks a check against the DNA. The CDR3 comprises 13 residues, both ends counted. The germline V gene encodes CDR1 SNHLY and CDR2 FYNNEI.

The chain recombines TRBV4-2 with TRBJ2-2; the D gene could be TRBD1 or TRBD2 (5 bases each). Germline loops: CDR1 LGHNA, CDR2 YNFKEQ. The V end lost 6 bases, the J end lost 7 bases, and 18 bases lay between the germline ends. The CDR3 length is 15 residues. The CDR3 protein is CASSSGGGLGGELFF. DNA for the CDR3: TGTGCCAGCAGTTCCGGTGGGGGATTAGGCGGGGAGCTGTTTTTT.

This clone was observed a single time. The chain carries TRBV9 and TRBJ1-4, with D possibly TRBD1 on 6 matching bases. The CDR3 runs 13 residues. CDR1 and CDR2 (germline): SGDLS, YYNGEE. The V end lost 4 bases, the J end lost 12 bases, and 16 bases lay between the germline ends. CDR3 in amino acids: CASSPTYRAQLFF. The CDR3 DNA is TGTGCCAGCAGCCCAACATACAGGGCACAACTGTTTTTT.

The CDR3 is CASRRDTPTEAFF. The CDR3 DNA reads TGTGCCAGCAGAAGGGACACCCCCACTGAAGCTTTCTTT. The gene calls are TRBV6-5 and TRBJ1-1, with D tentatively TRBD1 (6 bases). Trimming stripped 6 bases from V and 4 bases from J, with 12 bases between. This CDR3 spans 13 amino acids. Germline assignment: CDR1 MNHEY and CDR2 SVGAGI.

This chain joins TRBV18 and TRBJ1-5; TRBD1 matches at 9 bases. V lost 4 bases to trimming and J lost 6 bases; unmatched junction nucleotides: 10. The CDR3 runs 16 residues. Germline V CDR1 and CDR2: KGHSH, LQKENI. Here the CDR3 reads CASSREQGADIQPQHF. CDR3 coding DNA: TGTGCCAGCTCACGCGAACAGGGGGCAGATATTCAGCCCCAGCATTTT.

This chain connects TRBV28 to TRBJ2-5; TRBD1 agrees at 9 bases. Trimming cost V 6 bases and J 4 bases; bases outside gene matches: 3. Germline V lookup: CDR1 MDHEN, CDR2 SYDVKM. The CDR3 covers 13 residues. CDR3 bases: TGTGCCAGCAGGGACAGGGGTAGAGAGACCCAGTACTTC. Translating gives CASRDRGRETQYF.

The chain has TRBV6-5 and TRBJ1-2; D is unresolved. Trimming left V 5 bases short and J 4 bases short, with 17 bases between. This CDR3 has 15 amino acids. From germline, CDR1 is MNHEY and CDR2 SVGAGI. The DNA of the CDR3 is TGTGCCAGCAGTCCCGACCGACTTGGGATCTATGGCTACACCTTC. This sequence encodes CASSPDRLGIYGYTF.

The chain employs TRBV20-1 and TRBJ2-4, with D perhaps matching TRBD2 (5 bases). The V end was cut by 4 bases, the J end by 15 bases, with 13 bases between. Germline V gene data show CDR1 as DFQATT and CDR2 as SNEGSKA (reference sequence). This CDR3 contains 10 residues. CDR3 nucleotide sequence: TGCAGTGCTACCTTGGACTGGATGTACTTC. Its protein product is CSATLDWMYF.

CDR3 in amino acids: CASSMGFGVQETQYF. CDR3 in DNA: TGTGCCAGCAGCATGGGGTTTGGCGTACAAGAGACCCAGTACTTC. The J gene is TRBJ2-5, the V gene TRBV5-4; no clear D. CDR3 length equals 15 residues. Trimming removed 4 bases at V and 2 bases at J, with 15 bases between. Germline V lookup: CDR1 SGHNT, CDR2 YYREEE (reference sequence).

The chain recombines TRBV5-4 with TRBJ1-2; 8 bases map to TRBD1. The germline gives CDR1 SGHNT, CDR2 YYREEE (reference sequence). This CDR3 contains 14 residues. The junction had 5 bases not matched to a gene; V was cut back by 3 bases and J by 4 bases. CDR3 DNA: TGTGCCAGCAGCTCGACAGGGGTTAGCTATGGCTACACCTTC. Translating gives CASSSTGVSYGYTF.

The rearrangement joins TRBV2 to TRBJ2-5, with D possibly being TRBD1 (5 bases). Germline loops: CDR1 SNHLY, CDR2 FYNNEI. This CDR3 comprises 14 residues. The V and J ends lost 6 bases and 5 bases respectively, with 16 bases between them. CDR3 protein: CASRRGWAVETQYF. CDR3 nucleotide sequence: TGTGCCAGCAGAAGGGGCTGGGCCGTGGAGACCCAGTACTTC.

This sequence joins TRBV6-1 and TRBJ2-7; 7 nucleotides line up with TRBD1. This CDR3 region has 14 residues. Trimming removed 5 bases from V and 2 bases from J; junction bases left unmatched: 6. The germline gives CDR1 MNHNS, CDR2 SASEGT. CDR3 region: CASSLDRVTYEQYF. The DNA of the CDR3 is TGTGCCAGCAGTCTCGACAGGGTCACCTACGAGCAGTACTTC.

The CDR3 DNA reads TGTGCCAGCAGCTCCAGAGACCAGGGGCCCCAGCATTTT. Its translation: CASSSRDQGPQHF. This chain links TRBV7-9 with TRBJ1-5, with D maybe TRBD1 (5 bases). The CDR3 runs 13 residues. Germline loops: CDR1 SEHNR, CDR2 FQNEAQ (reference sequence). V was pared by 4 bases and J by 9 bases, with 13 bases between.

Only one count was recorded for this clone. V is TRBV10-3 and J is TRBJ1-1, with D possibly being TRBD1 (5 bases). This CDR3 is built from 13 residues. Trimming removed 0 bases at V and 11 bases at J, with 13 bases between. Germline lookup yields CDR1 ENHRY and CDR2 SYGVKD. CDR3 nucleotide sequence: TGTGCCATCAGTGAGTCTGTGGGACCAGGGGCTTTCTTT. Translation gives CAISESVGPGAFF.

Notes on this clone: The identical CDR3 is also encoded by other nucleotide sequences in the sample. CDR3: CASSSDGNQPQHF. CDR3 sequence (DNA): TGTGCCAGCAGTTCGGACGGGAATCAGCCCCAGCATTTT. The rearrangement joins TRBV7-9 to TRBJ1-5, with no clear D. Trimming left V 6 bases short and J 4 bases short, with 10 bases between. This CDR3 spans 13 amino acids. CDR1 is SEHNR, CDR2 FQNEAQ, per germline (reference sequence).

This chain links TRBV6-5 with TRBJ2-7, with 7 bases aligning to TRBD1. This CDR3 comprises 13 residues. The trim removed 5 bases at V and 4 bases at J, leaving 5 bases unmatched. Germline CDR1 reads MNHEY; CDR2 reads SVGAGI. The CDR3 loop is CASSEGTAYEQYF. The CDR3 region has the DNA TGTGCCAGCAGTGAGGGGACAGCATACGAGCAGTACTTC.

This chain links TRBV4-1 with TRBJ1-5, with D hard to call. V was clipped by 1 base and J by 2 bases, with 12 bases between them. The CDR3 spans 16 residues. Germline V lookup: CDR1 MGHRA, CDR2 YSYEKL. The CDR3 DNA follows: TGCGCCAGCAGCCAAGTGCCTCGAATTGGCAATCAGCCCCAGCATTTT. Amino acids: CASSQVPRIGNQPQHF.

The genes are TRBV5-6 and TRBJ1-3; a possible D gene is TRBD1 (5 bases). The germline V and J ends were trimmed by 2 bases and 0 bases, with 15 bases remaining between them. The CDR3 consists of 17 residues. Germline V lookup: CDR1 SGHDT, CDR2 YYEEEE. This CDR3 is CASSLVDGAPSGNTIYF. The CDR3 bases are TGTGCCAGCAGCTTAGTAGATGGGGCTCCCTCTGGAAACACCATATATTTT.

This chain links TRBV5-6 with TRBJ2-7; D is undetermined. The CDR3 runs to 12 residues. V dropped 4 bases and J dropped 0 bases, with 5 bases sitting between them. Germline V lookup: CDR1 SGHDT, CDR2 YYEEEE. The CDR3 bases are TGTGCCAGCAGCCCCAACTCCTACGAGCAGTACTTC. It translates to CASSPNSYEQYF.